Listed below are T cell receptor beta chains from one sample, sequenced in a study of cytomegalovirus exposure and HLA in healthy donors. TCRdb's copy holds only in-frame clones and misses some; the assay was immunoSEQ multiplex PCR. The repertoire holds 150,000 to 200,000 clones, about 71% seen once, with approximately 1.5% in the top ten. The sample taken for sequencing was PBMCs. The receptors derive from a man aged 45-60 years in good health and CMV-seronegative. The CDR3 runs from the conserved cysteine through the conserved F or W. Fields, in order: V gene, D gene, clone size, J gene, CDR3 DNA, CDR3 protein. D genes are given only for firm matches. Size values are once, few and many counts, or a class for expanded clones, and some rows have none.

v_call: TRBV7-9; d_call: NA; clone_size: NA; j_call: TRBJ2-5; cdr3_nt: TGTGCCAGCAGCTTAGCAGGAGGGGTGCAAGAGACCCAGTACTTC; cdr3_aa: CASSLAGGVQETQYF
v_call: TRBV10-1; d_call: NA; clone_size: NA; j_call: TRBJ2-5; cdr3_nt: TGCGCCAGCAGTGAGTCGGGGGGAACGACTAAAGAGACCCAGTACTTC; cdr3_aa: CASSESGGTTKETQYF
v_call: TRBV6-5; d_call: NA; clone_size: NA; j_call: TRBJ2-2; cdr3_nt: TGTGCCAGCAGTTACCGGGAAGGGCCTGAGCTGTTTTTT; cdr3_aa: CASSYREGPELFF
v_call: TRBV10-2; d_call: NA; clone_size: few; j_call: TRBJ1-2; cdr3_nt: TGCGCCAGCAGTGCCCAGGACTATGGCTACACCTTC; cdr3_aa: CASSAQDYGYTF
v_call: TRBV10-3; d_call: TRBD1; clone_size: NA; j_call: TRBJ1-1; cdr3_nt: TGTGCCATCAGTGCCACAGGGGGCTCCACTGAAGCTTTCTTT; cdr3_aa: CAISATGGSTEAFF
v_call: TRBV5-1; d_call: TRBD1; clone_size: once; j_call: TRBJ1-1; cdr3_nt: TGCGCCAGCAGCATATCTGACAGGGGGCGAAACACTGAAGCTTTCTTT; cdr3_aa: CASSISDRGRNTEAFF
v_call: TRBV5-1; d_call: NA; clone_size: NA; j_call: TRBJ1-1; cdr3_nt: TGCGCCAGCAGCCTGGGACACTCCAACACTGAAGCTTTCTTT; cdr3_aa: CASSLGHSNTEAFF
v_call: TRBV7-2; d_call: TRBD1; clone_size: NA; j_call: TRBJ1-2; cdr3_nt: TGTGCCAGCAGCTACAGGGGGGCGGAGAATGGCTACACCTTC; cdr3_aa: CASSYRGAENGYTF
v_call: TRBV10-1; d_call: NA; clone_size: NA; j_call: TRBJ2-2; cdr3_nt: TGCGCCAGCAGTGCCCCTGAGGACAGGGTCCCGGGGGGCGACAGTACGACCGGGGAGCTGTTTTTT; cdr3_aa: CASSAPEDRVPGGDSTTGELFF
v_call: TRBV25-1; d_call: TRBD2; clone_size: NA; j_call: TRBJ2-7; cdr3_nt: TGTGCCAGCAGTGAGGCTAGCGGGGGGCTCTACGAGCAGTACTTC; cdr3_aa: CASSEASGGLYEQYF
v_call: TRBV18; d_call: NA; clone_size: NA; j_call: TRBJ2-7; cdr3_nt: TGTGCCAGCTCACCACAAAAGGGGCTCCACGAGCAGTACTTC; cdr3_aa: CASSPQKGLHEQYF
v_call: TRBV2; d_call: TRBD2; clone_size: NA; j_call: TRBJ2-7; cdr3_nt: TGTGCCAGCACCCTAGGCGGGGGGCTTCGCAACGAGCAGTACTTC; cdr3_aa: CASTLGGGLRNEQYF
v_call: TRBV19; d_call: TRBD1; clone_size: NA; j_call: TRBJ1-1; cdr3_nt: TGTGCCAGTAGTATGGCCCGGGGCGACAGGGTGAACACTGAAGCTTTCTTT; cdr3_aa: CASSMARGDRVNTEAFF
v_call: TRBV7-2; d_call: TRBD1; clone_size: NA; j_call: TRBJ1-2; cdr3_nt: TGTGCCAGCAGCTGGGACAGCCCATCGGCTAACTATGGCTACACCTTC; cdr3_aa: CASSWDSPSANYGYTF